This section outlines one T cell receptor beta chain sequence together with its context. Its antigen is currently unknown. Treatment reported: oral pan-JAK inhibitor, 5-10 mg twice daily. The data were obtained in a study of CD8+ T cells in alopecia areata. After isolation, RNA underwent reverse transcription to generate cDNA as the sequencing template. Assay: immunoSEQ multiplex PCR; the TCRdb copy retains only in-frame clones and omits some. The table includes under 200,000 clones, 55% to 75% detected once. With 0 bases removed from V and 6 bases from J, the gap between germline ends came to 6 bases. CDR1 is GTSNPN and CDR2 is SVGIG in the germline V gene (reference sequence). This CDR3 is 12 amino acids long. General study findings and limits: Among the 100 top clones, expanded CD8+ clones, like scalp clonality, were significantly decreased by tofacitinib. Clarity of TCR sharing across patients fell short of that in mice, possibly HLA-related. Only a single nonresponder existed, so baseline CD8+ expansion links stay unclear. A large proportion of expanded lesional clones were detected persisting in scalp and blood during tofacitinib.

This specimen consisted of CD4+ T cells sorted from blood, obtained at week 24, from a patient treated with tofacitinib. The TCR originated in a human donor with alopecia areata. The chain has TRBV30 and TRBJ2-4; D call uncertain. The CDR3 sequence: CAWSVDGNIQYF. The CDR3 bases are TGTGCCTGGAGTGTAGATGGAAACATTCAGTACTTC.